These 8 T cell receptor beta chains were all obtained from the same sample, sequenced in a study of control samples from healthy donors and cancer patients. The table came from immunoSEQ multiplex PCR; TCRdb's copy has only in-frame clones and leaves some out. Found here are 150,000 to 200,000 clones, about 93% of them singletons; the top ten hold more than 1.2%. Sequenced input: blood. The receptors were sampled from a man aged 18 to 30 in good health.

The rearrangement uses TRBV27 and TRBJ2-7; possibly TRBD1 for D (6 bases). V lost 0 bases, J lost 2 bases, and 8 bases lay in between. This CDR3 spans 14 amino acids. Germline CDR1 MNHEY, CDR2 SMNVEV (reference sequence). Here the CDR3 DNA reads TGTGCCAGCAGTTTATCTGGGGGCCCCTACGAGCAGTACTTC. Its translation is CASSLSGGPYEQYF.

The rearrangement uses TRBV6-2 or TRBV6-3 and TRBJ2-4, with D perhaps assigned TRBD1 or TRBD2 (5 bases each). Trimming removed 0 bases at V and 8 bases at J, with 14 bases between. Germline assignment: CDR1 MNHEY and CDR2 SVGEGT. The CDR3 consists of 15 residues. DNA for the CDR3: TGTGCCAGCAGTTACTCGGTACCCAGAGGGGACATTCAGTACTTC. Its translation: CASSYSVPRGDIQYF.

The V call is TRBV19, the J call TRBJ1-1, with D unclear. Trimming shortened V by 10 bases and J by 4 bases, and 16 bases separated the two germline ends. Germline V CDR1 and CDR2: LNHDA, SQIVND (reference sequence). This CDR3 spans 13 amino acids. The CDR3 sequence: CAMLPRGGTEAFF. DNA for the CDR3: TGTGCCATGCTGCCTCGGGGAGGCACTGAAGCTTTCTTT.

J is TRBJ1-4 and V is TRBV27, with unresolved D. The CDR3 consists of 15 residues. In germline, CDR1 is MNHEY, CDR2 SMNVEV (reference sequence). Trimming cost V 3 bases and J 8 bases, with 16 bases left between them. The CDR3: CASSFSSEQREKLFF. The CDR3 DNA reads as TGTGCCAGCAGTTTTTCCTCAGAGCAGCGGGAAAAACTGTTTTTT.

The chain recombines TRBV5-1 with TRBJ2-1, with D perhaps TRBD1 or TRBD2 (6 bases each). There are 12 residues in the CDR3. The V gene's germline CDR1 is SGHRS and CDR2 YFSETQ. Between the trimmed V and J ends, which lost 4 bases and 10 bases, there was a span of 12 bases. CDR3 in amino acids: CASSIRGGEQFF. The CDR3, as DNA: TGCGCCAGCAGCATCAGAGGGGGGGAGCAGTTCTTC. Looking up the rest from reference TRBV5-1 and TRBJ2-1 gives the full variable domain: KAGVTQTPRYLIKTRGQQVTLSCSPISGHRSVSWYQQTPGQGLQFLFEYFSETQRNKGNFPGRFSGRQFSNSRSEMNVSTLELGDSALYLCASSIRGGEQFFGPGTRLTVL.

This clone was detected only a few times. This chain uses TRBV18 with TRBJ1-2, with D possibly TRBD1 on 5 matching bases. Trimming left V 1 base short and J 4 bases short, with 13 bases between. Germline assignment: CDR1 KGHSH and CDR2 LQKENI. The CDR3 runs 15 residues. The CDR3 DNA is TGTGCCAGCTCACCACTGGAAGGGGCTACCTATGGCTACACCTTC. Amino acids: CASSPLEGATYGYTF. The full variable domain, its missing parts supplied by reference TRBV18 and TRBJ1-2, is NAGVMQNPRHLVRRRGQEARLRCSPMKGHSHVYWYRQLPEEGLKFMVYLQKENIIDESGMPKERFSAEFPKEGPSILRIQQVVRGDSAAYFCASSPLEGATYGYTFGSGTRLTVV.

This rearrangement joins TRBV19 to TRBJ2-3; D unclear. The ends were cut back, 10 bases at V and 1 base at J, with 12 bases in the middle. The length of the CDR3 is 13 residues. Germline V gives CDR1 LNHDA, CDR2 SQIVND (reference sequence). In nucleotides, the CDR3 is TGTGCCACCAAAGTCGCTGGCACAGATACGCAGTATTTT. It translates to CATKVAGTDTQYF.

The rearrangement links TRBV24-1 to TRBJ1-2; D uncertain. Germline assignment: CDR1 KGHDR and CDR2 SFDVKD. The CDR3 extends over 15 amino acids. V shed 4 bases and J shed 3 bases, with 14 bases lying between them. Here the CDR3 reads CATSDPSKTDYGYTF. The CDR3 DNA reads TGTGCCACCAGTGACCCGTCTAAGACGGACTATGGCTACACCTTC.